Listed here are 11 T cell receptor beta chains from one sample, sequenced in a study of blood T cell repertoires in COVID-19. The assay was immunoSEQ multiplex PCR, and TCRdb's table has in-frame clones only and misses some. The data contain a few hundred thousand clones, almost 90% of them singletons. Sequencing was performed on peripheral blood. The source of these receptors is an elderly man with acute or convalescent COVID-19.

The chain couples TRBV19 to TRBJ1-4; 9 bases are a match to TRBD1. From germline, CDR1 is LNHDA and CDR2 SQIVND (reference sequence). The J segment lost 0 bases and the V segment lost 1 base, leaving 9 bases of the junction unmatched. The CDR3 loop spans 19 amino acids. CDR3 bases: TGTGCCAGTAGTATAGGGAACAGGGGGCGGAATGCAACTAATGAAAAACTGTTTTTT. The encoded protein is CASSIGNRGRNATNEKLFF.

This chain links TRBV5-8 with TRBJ2-2; unclear D gene. Germline loops: CDR1 SGHTS, CDR2 YDEGEE. Between the trimmed V and J ends, which lost 3 bases and 0 bases, there was a span of 12 bases. The CDR3 has 16 amino acids. Here the CDR3 DNA reads TGTGCCAGCAGCTCTCGAGTTGCTGCGAACACCGGGGAGCTGTTTTTT. It specifies CASSSRVAANTGELFF.

Of note for this clone: The limits of the CDR3 on the DNA are not certain, so only TCRdb's listed CDR3 is given. J is TRBJ2-7 and V is TRBV7-9; the table assigns TRBD1, which was not confirmed against the DNA. From its first to its last residue, the CDR3 has 14 amino acids. In germline, CDR1 is SEHNR, CDR2 FQNEAQ (reference sequence). The CDR3 loop reads CASSLVVGQGALYF.

The chain uses TRBV11-1 and TRBJ2-2; D is perhaps TRBD2 (6 bases). The V end was cut by 6 bases, the J end by 4 bases, with 12 bases between. CDR1 is SGHAT and CDR2 is FQDESV in the germline V gene (reference sequence). This CDR3 spans 14 amino acids. The CDR3 region is CASRILASTGELFF. The CDR3 region has the DNA TGTGCCAGCAGGATACTAGCAAGCACCGGGGAGCTGTTTTTT.

This clone was detected only a few times. The identical CDR3 is also encoded by other nucleotide sequences in the sample. This chain joins TRBV2 and TRBJ1-5; possible D gene TRBD1, 5 bases. With 4 bases removed from V and 7 bases from J, the gap between germline ends came to 11 bases. CDR3 length: 13 residues. The germline gives CDR1 SNHLY, CDR2 FYNNEI. The CDR3 protein is CASSGQGGQPQHF. The CDR3, as DNA: TGTGCCAGCAGTGGGCAGGGTGGACAGCCCCAGCATTTT.

V gene TRBV24-1 combines with J gene TRBJ1-5, with D tentatively TRBD1 (5 bases). V lost 4 bases, J lost 9 bases, and 12 bases lay in between. The germline V gene encodes CDR1 KGHDR and CDR2 SFDVKD. CDR3 length: 13 amino acids. CDR3 nucleotides: TGTGCCACCAGTGAAGGCGGGGCTTTGCCCCAGCATTTT. Translating it yields CATSEGGALPQHF.

The chain recombines TRBV7-6 with TRBJ2-5; D may be TRBD2 (7 bases). This CDR3 spans 16 amino acids. The V end lost 1 base, the J end lost 4 bases, and 16 bases lay between the germline ends. The germline V gene encodes CDR1 SGHVS and CDR2 FNYEAQ. CDR3 nucleotide sequence: TGTGCCAGCAGCTTAGGGGGAGGGGGAAGCGGAGAGACCCAGTACTTC. Translating gives CASSLGGGGSGETQYF.

The chain couples TRBV2 to TRBJ2-3, with 8 positions matching TRBD2. J gave up 7 bases and V 8 bases, and 8 bases lay outside the gene matches. This CDR3 is built from 13 residues. Germline values: CDR1 SNHLY, CDR2 FYNNEI. The CDR3 DNA follows: TGTGCCAGCTCGGGGGGGTGGAAATATACGCAGTATTTT. This sequence encodes CASSGGWKYTQYF.

Here the CDR3 reads CASSVEGLAGTDTQYF. DNA of the CDR3: TGTGCCAGCAGCGTAGAAGGGTTAGCGGGCACAGATACGCAGTATTTT. The V gene is TRBV9, the J gene TRBJ2-3, with D perhaps matching TRBD2 (6 bases). The germline V and J ends were trimmed by 0 bases and 1 base, with 12 bases remaining between them. The CDR3 is 16 amino acids. Germline values: CDR1 SGDLS, CDR2 YYNGEE. The full variable domain, with the rest looked up from reference TRBV9 and TRBJ2-3, is DSGVTQTPKHLITATGQRVTLRCSPRSGDLSVYWYQQSLDQGLQFLIQYYNGEERAKGNILERFSAQQFPDLHSELNLSSLELGDSALYFCASSVEGLAGTDTQYFGPGTRLTVL.

This chain joins TRBV28 and TRBJ2-5, with 11 bases aligning to TRBD2. The CDR3 is 17 residues long. The germline V gene has CDR1 MDHEN and CDR2 SYDVKM. Losses at the gene ends were 6 bases for V and 1 base for J; bases not matched to a gene: 10. The CDR3 spells CASRYSGTSGFQETQYF. CDR3 nucleotides: TGTGCCAGCAGGTACTCCGGGACTAGCGGTTTCCAAGAGACCCAGTACTTC.

The rearrangement uses TRBV7-9 and TRBJ2-7, with D possibly TRBD2 on 6 matching bases. The CDR3 runs 13 residues. The germline V gene encodes CDR1 SEHNR and CDR2 FQNEAQ (reference sequence). Trimming removed 5 bases from V and 3 bases from J, with 11 bases in between. In DNA, the CDR3 is TGTGCCAGCAGCCCCGTGGGGGGCTACGAGCAGTACTTC. Amino acids: CASSPVGGYEQYF.